The 12 T cell receptor beta chains below all came from one sample that was sequenced in a study of cytomegalovirus exposure and HLA in healthy donors. The PCR ran on 60 Vbeta and 13 Jbeta primers. The repertoire was sequenced with immunoSEQ multiplex PCR; TCRdb's copy has only in-frame clones and lacks some. Found here are 100,000 to 150,000 clones, over 15% of them singletons; the top ten hold 1.9%. Sample: PBMCs. Receptors were obtained from a woman younger than 35 in good health and CMV-seronegative.

In DNA, the CDR3 is TGTGCCAGCCAGCGGGGTAGGTCTGGGGCCAACGTCCTGACTTTC. Residues: CASQRGRSGANVLTF. V usage is TRBV9 and J usage is TRBJ2-6; TRBD2 aligns across 7 bases. This CDR3 contains 15 residues. CDR1 is SGDLS and CDR2 is YYNGEE in the germline V gene. Trimming removed 7 bases from V and 1 base from J; junction bases left unmatched: 5.

The chain is built from TRBV30 and TRBJ2-7; a weak D match, TRBD2 (6 bases). CDR1 is GTSNPN, CDR2 SVGIG, per germline (reference sequence). This CDR3 contains 12 residues. V lost 1 base and J 6 bases, leaving 10 bases between the germline ends. CDR3 sequence (DNA): TGTGCCTGGAGTGCCCCGGGGGTCGAGCAGTACTTC. As protein: CAWSAPGVEQYF.

This clone showed up just once. The chain has TRBV19 and TRBJ1-5; possibly TRBD1 for D (6 bases). V lost 3 bases and J 1 base, leaving 10 bases between the germline ends. This CDR3 is built from 15 residues. Germline V lookup: CDR1 LNHDA, CDR2 SQIVND (reference sequence). In DNA form, the CDR3 reads TGTGCCAGTAGTATCGCCAGGGGAAGCAATCAGCCCCAGCATTTT. This translates into CASSIARGSNQPQHF.

The rearrangement links TRBV12-1 to TRBJ2-7; the D call in the table, TRBD2, was not verified against the DNA. TRBV12-1 is a listed pseudogene. This CDR3 has 11 residues. CDR3 nucleotides: TGTGCCAGCAGCCCCCTCTACGAGCAGTACTTC. The encoded protein is CASSPLYEQYF.

The chain combines TRBV9 with TRBJ2-1; D remains unclear. Germline CDR1 reads SGDLS; CDR2 reads YYNGEE. Trimming stripped 0 bases from V and 8 bases from J, with 12 bases between. The CDR3 runs 14 residues. This chain's CDR3 is CASSVATRSDEQFF. For the CDR3, the DNA is TGTGCCAGCAGCGTAGCTACAAGGAGCGATGAGCAGTTCTTC.

The chain combines TRBV2 with TRBJ1-1, with D uncertain. Germline V CDR1 and CDR2: SNHLY, FYNNEI. Trimming took 8 bases from V and 3 from J, leaving 13 bases between them. The CDR3 consists of 13 residues. CDR3 sequence (DNA): TGTGCCAGCTGTCTTATGCGGGACACTGAAGCTTTCTTT. Its translation: CASCLMRDTEAFF. Full variable domain (outside the CDR3, taken from reference TRBV2 and TRBJ1-1): EPEVTQTPSHQVTQMGQEVILRCVPISNHLYFYWYRQILGQKVEFLVSFYNNEISEKSEIFDDQFSVERPDGSNFTLKIRSTKLEDSAMYFCASCLMRDTEAFFGQGTRLTVV.

This clone was observed a handful of times. The CDR3 here is CASSMGLPYEQYF. As DNA, the CDR3 is TGTGCCAGCAGCATGGGACTGCCTTACGAGCAGTACTTC. The gene calls are TRBV5-6 and TRBJ2-7, with a tentative D call TRBD2 (6 bases). Germline values: CDR1 SGHDT, CDR2 YYEEEE. Deletions cut 4 bases from V and 4 bases from J, with 12 bases between. The CDR3 sequence is 13 residues long. Full variable domain (missing parts from reference TRBV5-6 and TRBJ2-7): DAGVTQSPTHLIKTRGQQVTLRCSPKSGHDTVSWYQQALGQGPQFIFQYYEEEERQRGNFPDRFSGHQFPNYSSELNVNALLLGDSALYLCASSMGLPYEQYFGPGTRLTVT.

The V call is TRBV5-4, the J call TRBJ2-4; 9 positions match TRBD1. Germline CDR1 reads SGHNT; CDR2 reads YYREEE (reference sequence). V was clipped by 0 bases and J by 2 bases; unmatched bases: 3. The CDR3 is made up of 16 amino acids. The CDR3 sequence is CASSLGTGASKNIQYF. The CDR3 DNA follows: TGTGCCAGCAGCTTGGGGACAGGGGCGTCCAAAAACATTCAGTACTTC.

The chain uses TRBV15 and TRBJ2-1; 8 bases line up with TRBD1. J lost 12 bases, V lost 0 bases, and 10 bases had no gene match. The CDR3 is 15 amino acids. Per the germline V gene, CDR1 is LNHNV and CDR2 is YYDKDF (reference sequence). The CDR3 is CATSRDLTGDGGQFF. CDR3 bases: TGTGCCACCAGCAGAGATTTGACAGGGGACGGGGGGCAGTTCTTC. The entire variable domain, with the rest obtained from reference TRBV15 and TRBJ2-1, is as follows: DAMVIQNPRYQVTQFGKPVTLSCSQTLNHNVMYWYQQKSSQAPKLLFHYYDKDFNNEADTPDNFQSRRPNTSFCFLDIRSPGLGDTAMYLCATSRDLTGDGGQFFGPGTRLTVL.

This clone has only a few counts. This rearrangement joins TRBV6-5 to TRBJ2-2; 7 bases align to TRBD1. J gave up 5 bases and V 4 bases, and 7 bases lay outside the gene matches. CDR3 size: 15 residues. Germline CDR1 reads MNHEY; CDR2 reads SVGAGI. DNA of the CDR3: TGTGCCAGCAGTTTAGGGGGCGCGAGAACCGGGGAGCTGTTTTTT. Residues: CASSLGGARTGELFF.

This clone occurred a few times. The chain carries TRBV27 and TRBJ1-1, with D possibly matching TRBD1 (6 bases). Trimming took 5 bases from V and 0 from J, leaving 10 bases between them. The germline V gene encodes CDR1 MNHEY and CDR2 SMNVEV (reference sequence). There are 14 residues in the CDR3. The CDR3 region has the DNA TGTGCCAGCAGTAAACAGGGCTTGAACACTGAAGCTTTCTTT. Its translation is CASSKQGLNTEAFF.

This clone was counted a few times. The chain uses TRBV29-1 and TRBJ2-5, with 10 bases lining up with TRBD1. Trimming cost V 5 bases and J 7 bases; bases outside gene matches: 7. CDR3 length: 13 amino acids. The germline CDR1 and CDR2 sequences are SQVTM and ANQGSEA. The CDR3 spells CSVRDRGQGTQYF. Written as DNA, the CDR3 is TGCAGCGTTAGGGACAGGGGCCAGGGGACCCAGTACTTC.